This T cell receptor beta chain was observed in a study of control samples from healthy donors and cancer patients. Some clones are missing from TCRdb's copy, which holds only in-frame ones; the method was immunoSEQ multiplex PCR. Among about 100,000 clones, 92% were seen once, and the ten largest hold about 3%. This clonotype was obtained from a human donor in good health. The donor label of this sample is uncertain. Input material: blood.

The CDR3 region has the DNA TGTGCCAGCAGCTTAGTTTTAGGACCCCAAAGGATTCCCCGTCAGCAGTACTTC. This codes for CASSLVLGPQRIPRQQYF. This chain uses TRBV11-2 with TRBJ2-7; D is unclear. Trimming shortened V by 1 base and J by 8 bases, and 27 bases separated the two germline ends. The CDR3 extends over 18 amino acids. The germline V gene encodes CDR1 SGHAT and CDR2 FQNNGV.